Listed here are 7 T cell receptor beta chains from one sample, sequenced in a study of T cells expressing NK-cell markers (TCRdb year 2020). Library method: 5' RACE. The sample was run on an Illumina HiSeq 2000. TCRdb reprocessed the reads, reporting each CDR3 protein sequence once and no DNA. The sample's records list hundreds of thousands of distinct CDR3 sequences. Approximately 6.8% of the sample goes to the ten largest clones. Source material: blood T cells: a sorted CD56 or NKG2C T cell subset, CD4+ or CD8+ T cells, or bulk PBMC T cells (not recorded which). These receptors came from a woman aged 18 to 75 in good health.

The rearrangement links TRBV20-1 to TRBJ1-1; TCRdb designates TRBD1, a call that cannot be tested without DNA. The CDR3 runs 12 residues. Germline lookup yields CDR1 DFQATT and CDR2 SNEGSKA (reference sequence). This chain's CDR3 is CSATKQGTEAFF.

The chain employs TRBV11-2 and TRBJ2-1; TCRdb's D gene call, TRBD2, goes unchecked for lack of DNA. This CDR3 has 15 amino acids. Germline V CDR1 and CDR2: SGHAT, FQNNGV. The CDR3 region is CASSKGLAANNEQFF.

V is TRBV6-4 and J is TRBJ2-3; TCRdb lists TRBD2, though no DNA is available to test this call. CDR1 is MRHNA and CDR2 is SNTAGT in the germline V gene. The CDR3 consists of 19 residues. CDR3 amino acids: CASSVSGTSGHGGTDTQYF.

This chain connects TRBV7-2 to TRBJ2-1; TCRdb gives TRBD1 as the D gene, but with no DNA this cannot be confirmed. CDR1 and CDR2 (germline): SGHTA, FQGNSA. This CDR3 is 16 amino acids long. The CDR3 spells CASSLPGGSSYNEQFF.

The rearrangement uses TRBV7-6 and TRBJ2-2; TCRdb proposes TRBD2, but this gene call is untestable without DNA. In germline, CDR1 is SGHVS, CDR2 FNYEAQ. CDR3 size: 18 residues. CDR3 in amino acids: CASSFLTSGGAYTGELFF. The full variable domain, with the rest looked up from reference TRBV7-6 and TRBJ2-2, is GAGVSQSPRYKVTKRGQDVALRCDPISGHVSLYWYRQALGQGPEFLTYFNYEAQQDKSGLPNDRFSAERPEGSISTLTIQRTEQRDSAMYRCASSFLTSGGAYTGELFFGEGSRLTVL.

The CDR3 loop is CASSLMGGAYEQYF. The gene calls are TRBV7-8 and TRBJ2-7; TCRdb selects TRBD1, and the lack of DNA leaves this call unchecked. The CDR3 length is 14 residues. Germline assignment: CDR1 SGHVS and CDR2 FQNEAQ.

V is TRBV7-2 and J is TRBJ2-1. This CDR3 has 14 amino acids. The germline gives CDR1 SGHTA, CDR2 FQGNSA. This CDR3 is CASRRTASYNEQFF.